The text below deals with one T cell receptor beta chain. The antigen is not known. It was with unique molecular identifiers that the TCRbeta library was prepared. TCRdb used MiXCR to reprocess the PCR reads, holding one entry per CDR3 protein. The sample includes about 210,000 distinct CDR3 sequences, roughly 18% of them seen just once. This sample was included in a study of T-cell reconstitution after alpha-beta-depleted transplantation in children. General observations from the study: Some patients showed high day-60 TCRbeta diversity, which derived from surviving recipient T cells and thymic progenitors. Reports say that about two months after transplant, the alpha-beta T cells came out of several hundred graft clones that had expanded.

There are 18 residues in the CDR3. Trimming left V 4 bases short and J 4 bases short, with 22 bases between. Germline V gives CDR1 LGHNA, CDR2 YNFKEQ. The J gene is TRBJ2-2, the V gene TRBV4-2; D possibly matches TRBD1 or TRBD2 (6 bases each). Sequencing used PBMCs, mostly from graft donor cells, obtained 360 days after TCRalphabeta/CD19-depleted stem cell transplant. This clonotype was sampled from a male patient aged 2 to 10 who had a stem cell transplant for acute lymphoblastic leukemia, so the T cells may come from the graft donor. The CDR3 DNA follows: TGTGCCAGCAGCCCCGACAGTTCCGCCGGGGGCCCCACCGGGGAGCTGTTTTTT. The encoded protein is CASSPDSSAGGPTGELFF.